Following are 19 T cell receptor beta chains from one sample sequenced in a study of beta chain features in type 1 diabetes. All of the isolated RNA was reverse transcribed, so expressed TCRB transcripts were sequenced. TCRdb's copy holds only in-frame clones and misses some; the assay was immunoSEQ multiplex PCR. Among around 500,000 clones, roughly 10% were seen once, and the ten largest hold 0.04% to 0.05%. Sequencing used naive CD4+ T cells from blood. The receptor set was obtained from a woman between 18 and 30 years old in good health.

In this sample, this clone turned up a few times. The chain joins TRBV6-1 to TRBJ2-5; possible D gene TRBD1, 6 bases. The CDR3 is 14 amino acids. V was pared by 1 base and J by 3 bases, with 9 bases between. Germline CDR1 and CDR2: MNHNS and SASEGT. The CDR3 nucleotides are TGTGCCAGCAGTGAAGGGACAGTAAAAGAGACCCAGTACTTC. Translating it yields CASSEGTVKETQYF.

V usage is TRBV29-1 and J usage is TRBJ2-5, with unresolved D. V was pared by 2 bases and J by 1 base, with 11 bases between. Germline values: CDR1 SQVTM, CDR2 ANQGSEA. This CDR3 is built from 14 residues. The CDR3 coding sequence is TGCAGCGTTGAAAAGGGAAATCCCCAAGAGACCCAGTACTTC. Residues: CSVEKGNPQETQYF.

The chain has TRBV9 and TRBJ1-1, with D unresolved. This CDR3 has 13 residues. V dropped 1 base and J dropped 3 bases, with 7 bases sitting between them. The germline V gene has CDR1 SGDLS and CDR2 YYNGEE. CDR3 protein: CASSVRVHTEAFF. CDR3 nucleotide sequence: TGTGCCAGCAGCGTACGCGTCCACACTGAAGCTTTCTTT.

CDR3 sequence: CASSEPTAREFF. In DNA, the CDR3 is TGTGCCAGCAGTGAACCTACCGCCCGGGAGTTTTTT. The V and J genes are TRBV2 and TRBJ1-4; D is unresolved. With 2 bases removed from V and 16 bases from J, the gap between germline ends came to 14 bases. Looked up from germline, CDR1 is SNHLY and CDR2 is FYNNEI. The CDR3 length is 12 residues.

Here the CDR3 DNA reads TGTGCCAGCAGTCCCCTCCTGAATGGAAACACCATATATTTT. Protein product: CASSPLLNGNTIYF. The rearrangement joins TRBV28 to TRBJ1-3; D call uncertain. CDR3 length: 14 amino acids. Germline V lookup: CDR1 MDHEN, CDR2 SYDVKM. V lost 5 bases and J 3 bases, leaving 11 bases between the germline ends. The whole variable domain, filled in from reference TRBV28 and TRBJ1-3, reads DVKVTQSSRYLVKRTGEKVFLECVQDMDHENMFWYRQDPGLGLRLIYFSYDVKMKEKGDIPEGYSVSREKKERFSLILESASTNQTSMYLCASSPLLNGNTIYFGEGSWLTVV.

This clone was detected only a few times. The genes are TRBV9 and TRBJ2-3; TRBD1 is a possible D gene (6 bases). CDR3 length equals 15 residues. The V and J ends lost 3 bases and 4 bases respectively, with 15 bases between them. Germline assignment: CDR1 SGDLS and CDR2 YYNGEE. CDR3 DNA sequence: TGTGCCAGCAGCGACTTATCAGGGGACCCAGATACGCAGTATTTT. This codes for CASSDLSGDPDTQYF.

In its sample, this clone was seen a few times. The V call is TRBV5-1, the J call TRBJ2-7; D unresolved. CDR3 length: 12 residues. Deletions cut 0 bases from V and 3 bases from J, with 4 bases between. Germline lookup yields CDR1 SGHRS and CDR2 YFSETQ. The CDR3 nucleotides read TGCGCCAGCAGCTTGGAAGGCTACGAGCAGTACTTC. It specifies CASSLEGYEQYF.

The chain combines TRBV11-2 with TRBJ1-1; TRBD1 is a possible D gene (5 bases). The germline V gene encodes CDR1 SGHAT and CDR2 FQNNGV. The CDR3 length is 12 residues. V lost 5 bases to trimming and J lost 8 bases, with 12 bases between them. CDR3 in DNA: TGTGCCAGCAGCCAGTGGGGGGAGGAAGCTTTCTTT. This gives the protein CASSQWGEEAFF.

The rearrangement joins TRBV4-1 to TRBJ1-2; TRBD1 is a possible D gene (6 bases). V lost 1 base and J lost 13, with 16 bases in between. Germline V lookup: CDR1 MGHRA, CDR2 YSYEKL. CDR3 length equals 13 residues. CDR3 in DNA: TGCGCCAGCAGCCAAGGGACAGCCTCCGTCTGCACCTTC. Translated: CASSQGTASVCTF.

This clone was counted only a few times. The gene calls are TRBV6-6 and TRBJ2-3, with D possibly being TRBD1 or TRBD2 (6 bases each). The CDR3 extends over 15 amino acids. Trimming took 2 bases from V and 3 from J, leaving 12 bases between them. Germline V gives CDR1 MNHNY, CDR2 SVGAGI (reference sequence). CDR3 loop: CASSYEGGRTDTQYF. The CDR3 DNA follows: TGTGCCAGCAGTTACGAAGGGGGGAGGACAGATACGCAGTATTTT.

The chain uses TRBV7-2 and TRBJ2-7, with 8 bases fitting TRBD1. CDR3 size: 15 residues. Losses at the gene ends were 0 bases for V and 6 bases for J; bases not matched to a gene: 7. CDR1 SGHTA and CDR2 FQGNSA come from the germline V gene. The CDR3 DNA reads TGTGCCAGCAGCTTAGCGGGACAGGTTACGGGCGAGCAGTACTTC. Its protein is CASSLAGQVTGEQYF.

This clone was seen a handful of times. This rearrangement joins TRBV6-1 to TRBJ2-5; D gene unclear. V was shortened by 7 bases and J by 5 bases, with 11 bases between the two germline ends. The CDR3 has 12 residues. The germline V gene has CDR1 MNHNS and CDR2 SASEGT. CDR3 amino acids: CASKPGRETQYF. The CDR3 bases are TGTGCCAGCAAACCTGGACGGGAGACCCAGTACTTC.

The chain is built from TRBV7-2 and TRBJ2-1; 8 bases align to TRBD1. This CDR3 contains 16 residues. After removal of 1 base from V and 0 bases from J, the junction contained 2 bases not matched to a gene. Germline assignment: CDR1 SGHTA and CDR2 FQGNSA. For the CDR3, the DNA is TGTGCCAGCAGCTTAGATGGGACAGGCTCCTACAATGAGCAGTTCTTC. It yields the protein CASSLDGTGSYNEQFF.

This rearrangement joins TRBV11-3 to TRBJ2-1; D might be TRBD1 or TRBD2, each matching 5 bases. Trimming shortened V by 5 bases and J by 5 bases, and 13 bases separated the two germline ends. CDR1 SGHNT and CDR2 YENEEA come from the germline V gene. This CDR3 spans 14 amino acids. The CDR3 nucleotides are TGTGCCAGCAGCCCGCTCCGGGGCCACAATGAGCAGTTCTTC. Its translation is CASSPLRGHNEQFF.

The table lists this clone with a few counts. This rearrangement joins TRBV4-3 to TRBJ1-1; no clear D gene. Trimming pared 3 bases from V and 1 base from J, leaving 9 bases between. The CDR3 consists of 14 residues. Germline CDR1 and CDR2: LGHNA and YSLEER. The CDR3 spells CASSQVGKNTEAFF. The CDR3 nucleotides are TGCGCCAGCAGCCAGGTCGGGAAGAACACTGAAGCTTTCTTT.

This chain uses TRBV5-4 with TRBJ2-4; a possible D gene is TRBD2 (6 bases). This CDR3 contains 16 residues. Germline V lookup: CDR1 SGHNT, CDR2 YYREEE (reference sequence). Trimming left V 4 bases short and J 0 bases short, with 14 bases between. CDR3 sequence (DNA): TGTGCCAGCAGCGACGGGACTGACCTAGCCAAAAACATTCAGTACTTC. Protein sequence: CASSDGTDLAKNIQYF. The variable domain in full, with the rest retrieved from reference TRBV5-4 and TRBJ2-4, is ETGVTQSPTHLIKTRGQQVTLRCSSQSGHNTVSWYQQALGQGPQFIFQYYREEENGRGNFPPRFSGLQFPNYSSELNVNALELDDSALYLCASSDGTDLAKNIQYFGAGTRLSVL.

The rearrangement uses TRBV5-4 and TRBJ2-1, with D possibly TRBD1 on 6 matching bases. Germline V CDR1 and CDR2: SGHNT, YYREEE (reference sequence). This CDR3 region has 16 residues. Trimming stripped 1 base from V and 3 bases from J, with 14 bases between. In DNA form, the CDR3 reads TGTGCCAGCAGCTTGTCAGGGGCGAATCTCTACAATGAGCAGTTCTTC. Amino acid sequence: CASSLSGANLYNEQFF.

This clone was observed a handful of times. The chain carries TRBV30 and TRBJ2-3; TRBD2 agrees at 14 bases. Looked up from germline, CDR1 is GTSNPN and CDR2 is SVGIG (reference sequence). V gave up 8 bases and J gave up 3 bases; unmatched junction bases: 4. CDR3 length equals 14 residues. CDR3 bases: TGTGCCGGAAGACTAGCGGGAGGGACAGATACGCAGTATTTT. Translated: CAGRLAGGTDTQYF.

The chain joins TRBV29-1 to TRBJ1-1; D is ambiguous. There are 13 residues in the CDR3. Trimming took off 1 base at V and 1 base at J, with 7 bases between the two ends. Germline V gene lookup returns CDR1 SQVTM and CDR2 ANQGSEA. The CDR3 DNA reads TGCAGCGTTGAAGCACCAGCGAACACTGAAGCTTTCTTT. Encoded protein: CSVEAPANTEAFF.